This TCR beta chain originates from a study of T cell clonotyping in hematopoietic cell transplantation. The data were produced by immunoSEQ multiplex PCR, yet TCRdb's version contains in-frame clones alone and is incomplete. The sample has about 5,700 clones, 26% seen once. Germline loops: CDR1 SQVTM, CDR2 ANQGSEA. The CDR3 loop spans 13 amino acids. The V gene lost 5 bases and the J gene lost 1 base, with 12 bases spanning the gap. Study-wide findings and caveats: At the given depth, recipient repertoires were over 95% de novo clonotypes.

This clone has just a few counts. Its antigen remains unidentified. The input for sequencing was peripheral blood mononuclear cells, taken 180 days after allogeneic stem cell transplant. This TCR was recovered from a male patient between 40 and 49 years old who had an allogeneic stem cell transplant from an unrelated donor, so the T cells may come from the graft donor. Some clones in this sample may be carry-over from other donors' samples. The chain has TRBV29-1 and TRBJ2-7; D might be TRBD2 (6 bases). CDR3: CSVSGGASYEQYF. Written as DNA, the CDR3 is TGCAGCGTTTCTGGCGGGGCGTCCTACGAGCAGTACTTC.